The 10 T cell receptor beta chains below all came from one sample that was sequenced in a study of blood T cell repertoires in COVID-19. Here immunoSEQ multiplex PCR was the method, and the copy in TCRdb shows in-frame clones only, minus some. The sample shows approximately 170,000 clones, roughly 84% of them seen only once. Specimen: peripheral blood. The receptor set was obtained from a man aged 60 to 69 who had recovered from COVID-19.

The chain uses TRBV20-1 and TRBJ2-5, with TRBD1 as a possible D gene (6 bases). Deletions cut 4 bases from V and 5 bases from J, with 8 bases between. Germline V CDR1 and CDR2: DFQATT, SNEGSKA (reference sequence). This CDR3 has 11 amino acids. CDR3 DNA: TGCAGTGCTAACAGGGAGGAGACCCAGTACTTC. This translates into CSANREETQYF.

The chain carries TRBV7-2 and TRBJ2-5, with TRBD1 matching 10 bases. This CDR3 is built from 16 residues. CDR1 SGHTA and CDR2 FQGNSA come from the germline V gene. V was pared by 4 bases and J by 5 bases, with 10 bases of the junction left unmatched. The CDR3 DNA is TGTGCCAGCAGCTCCTTCGACAGGGGGCACAGGGAGACCCAGTACTTC. This gives the protein CASSSFDRGHRETQYF.

The chain employs TRBV19 and TRBJ2-3, with TRBD2 matching over 7 bases. CDR1 and CDR2 (germline): LNHDA, SQIVND (reference sequence). V was pared by 7 bases and J by 2 bases, with 6 bases of the junction left unmatched. The CDR3 covers 14 residues. In DNA, the CDR3 is TGTGCCAGTACCAAAGGGGACTACACAGATACGCAGTATTTT. This encodes CASTKGDYTDTQYF.

The chain uses TRBV2 and TRBJ1-2; D perhaps matches TRBD1 (5 bases). The germline V gene has CDR1 SNHLY and CDR2 FYNNEI. Trimming took 5 bases from V and 8 from J, leaving 18 bases between them. The CDR3 runs 14 residues. The DNA for the CDR3 is TGTGCCAGCAGTTCCCTCAGGGAAGTCGAGGGCTACACCTTC. This encodes CASSSLREVEGYTF.

This rearrangement joins TRBV7-2 to TRBJ1-4, with TRBD1 identical over 7 bases. The V gene end was trimmed by 4 bases and the J gene end by 5 bases; junction bases not matched to a gene: 10. The germline CDR1 and CDR2 sequences are SGHTA and FQGNSA. CDR3 length: 16 residues. The CDR3 DNA reads TGTGCCAGCAGCTACCAACAGACAGGGAGAAATGAAAAACTGTTTTTT. This sequence encodes CASSYQQTGRNEKLFF.

This chain uses TRBV18 with TRBJ1-1, with 7 positions matching TRBD1. CDR3 length: 14 amino acids. The germline gives CDR1 KGHSH, CDR2 LQKENI. The V and J ends lost 6 bases and 0 bases, in that order; junction bases with no gene match: 4. Here the CDR3 reads CASSQGELNTEAFF. CDR3 in DNA: TGTGCCAGCTCGCAGGGGGAATTGAACACTGAAGCTTTCTTT.

The chain couples TRBV3-1 (or the pseudogene TRBV3-2) to TRBJ2-7; 8 nucleotides match TRBD2. CDR3 length: 15 residues. V dropped 2 bases and J dropped 1; count of bases not matched to a gene: 4. Germline lookup yields CDR1 LGHDT and CDR2 YNNKEL (reference sequence). CDR3 in DNA: TGTGCCAGCAGCCAACTAGCGGGTGAATCCTACGAGCAGTACTTC. Protein sequence: CASSQLAGESYEQYF.

The V gene is TRBV5-1, the J gene TRBJ1-2; 7 bases agree with TRBD1. Germline V CDR1 and CDR2: SGHRS, YFSETQ. Trimming cost V 4 bases and J 8 bases; bases outside gene matches: 8. The CDR3 spans 13 residues. The CDR3 DNA reads as TGCGCCAGCAGCACTGACAGGGCTATGGGCTACACCTTC. It is translated as CASSTDRAMGYTF.

This clone was counted once. V usage is TRBV19 and J usage is TRBJ1-4; TRBD1 agrees at 7 bases. This CDR3 has 14 residues. V shed 8 bases, J shed 5 bases, and the junction held 8 bases outside the gene matches. Germline CDR1 LNHDA, CDR2 SQIVND (reference sequence). CDR3 region: CASGTGASNEKLFF. The CDR3 coding sequence is TGTGCCAGTGGAACAGGGGCGTCGAATGAAAAACTGTTTTTT.

J is TRBJ1-6 and V is TRBV5-1; TRBD1 might be the D (6 bases). Germline CDR1 is SGHRS and CDR2 is YFSETQ. Trimming pared 1 base from V and 8 bases from J, leaving 10 bases between. The CDR3 is 14 residues long. The CDR3 region is CASSLTGHDSPLHF. CDR3 sequence (DNA): TGCGCCAGCAGCTTGACAGGGCACGATTCACCCCTCCACTTT.